The 9 T cell receptor beta chains listed next were all sequenced from one sample in a study of T-cell memory formation after mild COVID-19. MiXCR, applied by TCRdb to the 5' RACE reads, yields one record per CDR3 protein. This sample has approximately 560,000 distinct CDR3 sequences, with about 18% found just once. Sequenced input: PBMCs or a T cell subset sorted from them (not recorded which). The receptors were sampled from an adult woman who had mild COVID-19 (a few samples of this study predate the infection). Cell type and time point are not known.

This clonotype showed up just a few times. The V and J genes are TRBV4-1 and TRBJ1-1; D not certain. CDR3 length equals 14 residues. V lost 0 bases and J 3 bases, leaving 8 bases between the germline ends. Germline V lookup: CDR1 MGHRA, CDR2 YSYEKL. The CDR3 sequence: CASSQDHLYTEAFF. The CDR3 DNA reads TGCGCCAGCAGCCAAGATCACCTGTACACTGAAGCTTTCTTT.

This clonotype came up many times. The chain uses TRBV20-1 and TRBJ1-1; possible D gene TRBD1, 6 bases. Germline V lookup: CDR1 DFQATT, CDR2 SNEGSKA (reference sequence). The CDR3 length is 14 residues. V shed 4 bases and J shed 1 base, with 13 bases lying between them. The DNA for the CDR3 is TGCAGTGCTATAGCCCAGGGGAGGAACACTGAAGCTTTCTTT. Residues: CSAIAQGRNTEAFF.

This clonotype was counted at least ten times. This chain links TRBV20-1 with TRBJ2-1, with D perhaps being TRBD1 or TRBD2 (5 bases each). V was pared by 6 bases and J by 12 bases, with 24 bases between. The CDR3 length is 14 residues. Germline V gives CDR1 DFQATT, CDR2 SNEGSKA (reference sequence). The CDR3 DNA reads as TGCAGTGCCAAACCTGGACGGGGAGCTGGGGGGCAGTTCTTC. Translated: CSAKPGRGAGGQFF.

This clonotype was counted between two and nine times. The chain employs TRBV5-5 and TRBJ2-1; 16 bases agree with TRBD2. V lost 4 bases and J lost 15; bases outside the gene matches: 4. CDR1 SGHKS and CDR2 YYEKEE come from the germline V gene (reference sequence). The CDR3 consists of 13 residues. CDR3 in DNA: TGTGCCAGCAGCGGGGGGACTAGCGGGAGGGCGTTCTTC. This sequence encodes CASSGGTSGRAFF.

This clonotype was counted between two and nine times. The chain uses TRBV13 and TRBJ2-7, with 7 bases matching TRBD1. The V and J ends lost 3 bases and 2 bases, in that order; junction bases with no gene match: 4. This CDR3 is 14 amino acids long. CDR1 and CDR2 (germline): PRHDT, FYEKMQ (reference sequence). CDR3 bases: TGTGCCAGCAGCTTTACAGGGGATCCCTACGAGCAGTACTTC. Translation gives CASSFTGDPYEQYF.

The sample holds a few counts of this clonotype. This sequence joins TRBV7-2 and TRBJ2-3; TRBD1 might be the D (6 bases). The V end lost 1 base, the J end lost 2 bases, and 10 bases lay between the germline ends. CDR1 and CDR2 (germline): SGHTA, FQGNSA. The CDR3 loop spans 15 amino acids. CDR3 sequence: CASSLVGDTTDTQYF. The CDR3 DNA follows: TGTGCCAGCAGCTTAGTCGGGGACACCACAGATACGCAGTATTTT. The entire variable domain, with the rest obtained from reference TRBV7-2 and TRBJ2-3, is as follows: GAGVSQSPSNKVTEKGKDVELRCDPISGHTALYWYRQSLGQGLEFLIYFQGNSAPDKSGLPSDRFSAERTGGSVSTLTIQRTQQEDSAVYLCASSLVGDTTDTQYFGPGTRLTVL.

The chain combines TRBV5-1 with TRBJ2-7; the match to TRBD1 covers 9 bases. Trimming cost V 4 bases and J 2 bases; bases outside gene matches: 13. The germline CDR1 and CDR2 sequences are SGHRS and YFSETQ. There are 17 residues in the CDR3. Here the CDR3 reads CASSLQTGGGGTYEQYF. CDR3 DNA: TGCGCCAGCAGCCTACAAACAGGGGGCGGGGGAACCTACGAGCAGTACTTC. Combining the CDR3 with reference TRBV5-1 and TRBJ2-7 gives the whole variable domain KAGVTQTPRYLIKTRGQQVTLSCSPISGHRSVSWYQQTPGQGLQFLFEYFSETQRNKGNFPGRFSGRQFSNSRSEMNVSTLELGDSALYLCASSLQTGGGGTYEQYFGPGTRLTVT.

This rearrangement joins TRBV7-9 to TRBJ1-6; 7 bases align to TRBD1. This CDR3 is 15 amino acids long. CDR1 is SEHNR and CDR2 is FQNEAQ in the germline V gene (reference sequence). With 4 bases clipped from V and 6 bases from J, the junction kept 6 bases outside the gene matches. The CDR3 reads CASSSTGEVNSPLHF. The CDR3 DNA follows: TGTGCCAGCAGCTCCACAGGGGAAGTTAATTCACCCCTCCACTTT.

The chain couples TRBV7-2 to TRBJ2-2, with a tentative D call TRBD2 (6 bases). Germline CDR1 reads SGHTA; CDR2 reads FQGNSA. V was pared by 5 bases and J by 0 bases, with 10 bases between. The CDR3 has 15 amino acids. CDR3 protein: CASSRDSTNTGELFF. In DNA form, the CDR3 reads TGTGCCAGCAGCCGGGACTCGACGAACACCGGGGAGCTGTTTTTT.